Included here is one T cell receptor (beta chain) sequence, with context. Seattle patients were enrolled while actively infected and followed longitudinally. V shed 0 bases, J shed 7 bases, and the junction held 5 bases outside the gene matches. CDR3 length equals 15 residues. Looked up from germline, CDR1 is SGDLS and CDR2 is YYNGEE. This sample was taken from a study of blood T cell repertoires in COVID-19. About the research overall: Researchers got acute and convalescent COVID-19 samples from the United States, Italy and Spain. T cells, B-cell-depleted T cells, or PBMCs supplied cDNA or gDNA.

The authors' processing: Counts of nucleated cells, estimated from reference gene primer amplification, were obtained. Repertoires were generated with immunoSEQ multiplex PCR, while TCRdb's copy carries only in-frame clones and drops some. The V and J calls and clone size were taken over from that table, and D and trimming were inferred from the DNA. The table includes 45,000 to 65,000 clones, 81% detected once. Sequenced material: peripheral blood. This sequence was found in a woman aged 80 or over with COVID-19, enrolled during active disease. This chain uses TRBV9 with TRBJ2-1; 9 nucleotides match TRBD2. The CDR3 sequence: CASSVVAGEVNEQFF. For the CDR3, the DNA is TGTGCCAGCAGCGTAGTAGCGGGAGAGGTTAATGAGCAGTTCTTC.